This TCR beta chain was retrieved from a study of blood T cells in healthy people across ages. Germline trimming cut 3 bases from V and 7 bases from J; bases unmatched to any gene: 11. The CDR3 sequence is 17 residues long. CDR1 and CDR2 (germline): MNHEY, SMNVEV (reference sequence). The authors ran a second PCR of about 6 to 11 cycles using a sample-barcoded 5' primer and a J-beta primer mix. Every individual sample yielded 2.5 million or more paired-end reads (each containing CDR3). TCRdb ran MiXCR on the 5' RACE reads and lists one entry per CDR3 protein. The data show hundreds of thousands of distinct CDR3 sequences, 40% to 50% seen once.

The rearrangement uses TRBV27 and TRBJ1-6; 8 bases are a match to TRBD1. The clonotype comes from a man between 60 and 75 years old in good health. The sequencing sample was made of blood. The CDR3 region is CASSFTRTGNRNSPLHF. In DNA, the CDR3 is TGTGCCAGCAGTTTCACTAGGACAGGGAACCGAAATTCACCCCTCCACTTT.